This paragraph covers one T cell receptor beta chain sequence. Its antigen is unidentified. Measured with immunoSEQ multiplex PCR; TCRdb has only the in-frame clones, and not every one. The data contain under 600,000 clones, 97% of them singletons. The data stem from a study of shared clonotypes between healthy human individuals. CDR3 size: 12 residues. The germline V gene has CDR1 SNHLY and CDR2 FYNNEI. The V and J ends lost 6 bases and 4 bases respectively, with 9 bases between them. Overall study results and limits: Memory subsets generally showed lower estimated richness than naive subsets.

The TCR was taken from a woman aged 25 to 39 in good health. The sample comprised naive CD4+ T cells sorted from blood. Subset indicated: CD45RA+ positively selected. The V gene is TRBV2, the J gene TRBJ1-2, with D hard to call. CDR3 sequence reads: CASSDGAYGYTF. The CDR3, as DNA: TGTGCCAGCAGCGACGGCGCCTATGGCTACACCTTC.